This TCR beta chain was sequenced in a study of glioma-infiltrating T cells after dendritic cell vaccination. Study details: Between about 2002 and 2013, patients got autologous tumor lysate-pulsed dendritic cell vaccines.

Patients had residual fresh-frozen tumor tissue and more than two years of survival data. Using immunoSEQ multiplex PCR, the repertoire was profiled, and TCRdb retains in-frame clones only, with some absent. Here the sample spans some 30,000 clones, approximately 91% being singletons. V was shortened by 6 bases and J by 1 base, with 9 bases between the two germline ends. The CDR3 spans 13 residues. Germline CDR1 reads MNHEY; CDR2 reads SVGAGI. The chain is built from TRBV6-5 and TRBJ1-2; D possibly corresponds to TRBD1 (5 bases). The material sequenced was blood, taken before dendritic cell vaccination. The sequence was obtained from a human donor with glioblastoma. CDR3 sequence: CASRDTLNYGYTF. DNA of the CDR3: TGTGCCAGCAGGGACACCCTTAACTATGGCTACACCTTC.